The source of this TCR beta chain is a study of blood T cell repertoires in COVID-19. V lost 6 bases and J 2 bases, leaving 17 bases between the germline ends. CDR1 is SNHLY and CDR2 is FYNNEI in the germline V gene. This CDR3 spans 16 amino acids. Libraries were prepared by immunoSEQ multiplex PCR; TCRdb keeps only in-frame clonotypes and omits some of them. Of approximately 240,000 clones listed, around 82% are singletons. The genes are TRBV2 and TRBJ1-5; perhaps TRBD1 as D (6 bases). The TCR originated in a woman aged 80 or older with active or convalescent COVID-19. The sample taken for sequencing was peripheral blood. CDR3 bases: TGTGCCAGCAGGGAGGGGGGGCGCGTCGGCAATCAGCCCCAGCATTTT. It encodes CASREGGRVGNQPQHF.